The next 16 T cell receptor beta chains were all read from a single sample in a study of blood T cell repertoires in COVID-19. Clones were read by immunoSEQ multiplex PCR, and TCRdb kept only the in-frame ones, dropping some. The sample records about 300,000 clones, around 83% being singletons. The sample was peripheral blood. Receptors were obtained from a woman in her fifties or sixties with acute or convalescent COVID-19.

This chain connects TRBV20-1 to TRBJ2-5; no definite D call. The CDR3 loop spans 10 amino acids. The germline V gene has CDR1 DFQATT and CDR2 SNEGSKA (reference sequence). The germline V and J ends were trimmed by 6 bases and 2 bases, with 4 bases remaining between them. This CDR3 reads CSALQETQYF. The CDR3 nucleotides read TGCAGTGCCCTTCAAGAGACCCAGTACTTC.

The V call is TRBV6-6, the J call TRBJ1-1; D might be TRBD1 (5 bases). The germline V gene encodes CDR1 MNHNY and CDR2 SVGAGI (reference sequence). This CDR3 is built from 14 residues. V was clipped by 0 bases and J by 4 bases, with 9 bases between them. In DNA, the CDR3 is TGTGCCAGCAGTTACTCGGGGGACTTCACTGAAGCTTTCTTT. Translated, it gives CASSYSGDFTEAFF.

For the CDR3, the DNA is TGTGCCAGCAGTCCGACAGTTATCTATGGCTACACCTTC. Residues: CASSPTVIYGYTF. The V call is TRBV12-3 or TRBV12-4, the J call TRBJ1-2; a possible D gene is TRBD1 (5 bases). The length of the CDR3 is 13 residues. The V end lost 5 bases, the J end lost 4 bases, and 11 bases lay between the germline ends.

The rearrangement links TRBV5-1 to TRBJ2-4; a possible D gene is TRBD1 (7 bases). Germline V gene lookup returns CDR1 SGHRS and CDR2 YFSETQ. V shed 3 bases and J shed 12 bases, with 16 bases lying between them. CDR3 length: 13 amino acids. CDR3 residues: CASSSPAGQTQYF. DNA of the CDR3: TGCGCCAGCAGCTCCCCCGCGGGACAGACTCAGTACTTC.

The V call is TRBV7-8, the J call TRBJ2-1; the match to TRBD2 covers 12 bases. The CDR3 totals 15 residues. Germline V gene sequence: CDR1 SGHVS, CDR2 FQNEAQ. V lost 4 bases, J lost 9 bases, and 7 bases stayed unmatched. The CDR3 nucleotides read TGTGCCAGCAGCTATACTAGCGGGGGGAACACTGAGCAGTTCTTC. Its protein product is CASSYTSGGNTEQFF.

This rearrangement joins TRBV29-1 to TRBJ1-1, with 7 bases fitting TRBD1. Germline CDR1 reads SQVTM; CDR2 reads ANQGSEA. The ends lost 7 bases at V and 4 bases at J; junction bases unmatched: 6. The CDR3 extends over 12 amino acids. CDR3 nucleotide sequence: TGCAGCGCCGCGACAGGGTCCACTGAAGCTTTCTTT. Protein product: CSAATGSTEAFF.

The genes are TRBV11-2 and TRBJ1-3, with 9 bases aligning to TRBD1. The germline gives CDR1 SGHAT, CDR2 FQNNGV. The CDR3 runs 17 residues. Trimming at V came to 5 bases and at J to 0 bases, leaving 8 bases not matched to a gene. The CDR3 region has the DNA TGTGCCAGCAGCCGGGACAGGGCGTACCGCTCTGGAAACACCATATATTTT. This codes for CASSRDRAYRSGNTIYF.

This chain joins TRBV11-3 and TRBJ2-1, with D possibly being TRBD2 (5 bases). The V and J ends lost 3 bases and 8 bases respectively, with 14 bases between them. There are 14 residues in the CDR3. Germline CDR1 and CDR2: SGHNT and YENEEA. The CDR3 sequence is CASSLYEGMDEQFF. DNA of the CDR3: TGTGCCAGCAGCTTGTATGAGGGAATGGATGAGCAGTTCTTC.

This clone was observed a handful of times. CDR3 nucleotides: TGCAGCGTCCCTACCTACCTCCCGGGCAATCAGCCCCAGCATTTT. Amino acid sequence: CSVPTYLPGNQPQHF. J is TRBJ1-5 and V is TRBV29-1; no clear D gene. V was shortened by 6 bases and J by 2 bases, with 17 bases between the two germline ends. The CDR3 is 15 residues long. Per the germline V gene, CDR1 is SQVTM and CDR2 is ANQGSEA.

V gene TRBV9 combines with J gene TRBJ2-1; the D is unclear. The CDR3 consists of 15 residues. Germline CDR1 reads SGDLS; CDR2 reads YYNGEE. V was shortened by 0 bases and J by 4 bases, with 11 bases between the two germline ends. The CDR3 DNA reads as TGTGCCAGCAGCGTAGTTGGCGGCTCTTACAATGAGCAGTTCTTC. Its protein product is CASSVVGGSYNEQFF.

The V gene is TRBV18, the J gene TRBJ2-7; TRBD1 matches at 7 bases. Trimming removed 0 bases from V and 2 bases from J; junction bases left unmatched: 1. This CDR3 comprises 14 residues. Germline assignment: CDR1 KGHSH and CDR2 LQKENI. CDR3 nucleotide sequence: TGTGCCAGCTCACCACCTGGACAGGCCTACGAGCAGTACGTC. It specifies CASSPPGQAYEQYV.

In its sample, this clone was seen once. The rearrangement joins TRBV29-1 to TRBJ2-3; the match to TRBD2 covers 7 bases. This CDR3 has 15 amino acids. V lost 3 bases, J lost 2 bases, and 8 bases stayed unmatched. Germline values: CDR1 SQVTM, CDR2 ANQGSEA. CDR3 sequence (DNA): TGCAGCGTTGAGGTGGCGGGAGCCCCCACAGATACGCAGTATTTT. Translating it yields CSVEVAGAPTDTQYF.

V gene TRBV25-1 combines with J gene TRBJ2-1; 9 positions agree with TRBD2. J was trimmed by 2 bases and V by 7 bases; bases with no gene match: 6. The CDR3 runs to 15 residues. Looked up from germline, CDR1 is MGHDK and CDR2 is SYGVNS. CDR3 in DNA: TGTGCCAGCACAAAAGCGGGAGGAACCTACAATGAGCAGTTCTTC. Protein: CASTKAGGTYNEQFF.

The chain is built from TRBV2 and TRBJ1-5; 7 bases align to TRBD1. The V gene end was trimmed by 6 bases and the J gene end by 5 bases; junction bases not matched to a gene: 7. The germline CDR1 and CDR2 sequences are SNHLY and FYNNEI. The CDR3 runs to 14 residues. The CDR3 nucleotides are TGTGCCAGCAGAGACGACAGGGCACATCAGCCCCAGCATTTT. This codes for CASRDDRAHQPQHF.

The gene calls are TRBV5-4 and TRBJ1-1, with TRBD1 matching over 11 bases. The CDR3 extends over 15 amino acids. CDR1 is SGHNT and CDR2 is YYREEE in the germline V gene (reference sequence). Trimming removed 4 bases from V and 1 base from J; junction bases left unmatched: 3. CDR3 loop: CASSPGTGGNTEAFF. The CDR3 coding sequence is TGTGCCAGCAGCCCTGGGACAGGGGGGAACACTGAAGCTTTCTTT.

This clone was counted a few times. CDR3 bases: TGTGCCAGCAGTGCCGGACAGGCCGACTCTGGAAACACCATATATTTT. It codes for CASSAGQADSGNTIYF. J is TRBJ1-3 and V is TRBV6-1, with 7 bases matching TRBD1. The CDR3 runs 16 residues. CDR1 and CDR2 (germline): MNHNS, SASEGT. Unmatched junction bases numbered 6, after V lost 4 bases and J lost 0 bases.